The clone carrying this T cell receptor beta chain was seen just once. These data originate in a study of blood T cell repertoires in COVID-19. Across the study: Researchers got acute and convalescent COVID-19 samples from the United States, Italy and Spain. Nucleic acid was either cDNA or gDNA, and it came from T cells, B-cell-depleted T cells, or PBMCs.

This table comes from immunoSEQ multiplex PCR, and its TCRdb copy is limited to in-frame clones, with some not included. Of 120,000 to 150,000 clones detected, roughly 88% appear once; the ten largest clones hold more than 7.5%. Seattle researchers signed up patients amid active infection and tracked them longitudinally. Germline V gene data show CDR1 as SNHLY and CDR2 as FYNNEI. The CDR3 loop spans 12 amino acids. After removal of 11 bases from V and 5 bases from J, the junction contained 5 bases not matched to a gene. V usage is TRBV2 and J usage is TRBJ1-1, with 10 bases aligning to TRBD1. What was sequenced was peripheral blood. The source of this sequence is an older woman with COVID-19, enrolled during active disease. The DNA of the CDR3 is TGTGCCGGACAGGGGGAGAGGACTGAAGCTTTCTTT. It yields the protein CAGQGERTEAFF. The full variable domain, rest sourced from reference TRBV2 and TRBJ1-1, is EPEVTQTPSHQVTQMGQEVILRCVPISNHLYFYWYRQILGQKVEFLVSFYNNEISEKSEIFDDQFSVERPDGSNFTLKIRSTKLEDSAMYFCAGQGERTEAFFGQGTRLTVV.